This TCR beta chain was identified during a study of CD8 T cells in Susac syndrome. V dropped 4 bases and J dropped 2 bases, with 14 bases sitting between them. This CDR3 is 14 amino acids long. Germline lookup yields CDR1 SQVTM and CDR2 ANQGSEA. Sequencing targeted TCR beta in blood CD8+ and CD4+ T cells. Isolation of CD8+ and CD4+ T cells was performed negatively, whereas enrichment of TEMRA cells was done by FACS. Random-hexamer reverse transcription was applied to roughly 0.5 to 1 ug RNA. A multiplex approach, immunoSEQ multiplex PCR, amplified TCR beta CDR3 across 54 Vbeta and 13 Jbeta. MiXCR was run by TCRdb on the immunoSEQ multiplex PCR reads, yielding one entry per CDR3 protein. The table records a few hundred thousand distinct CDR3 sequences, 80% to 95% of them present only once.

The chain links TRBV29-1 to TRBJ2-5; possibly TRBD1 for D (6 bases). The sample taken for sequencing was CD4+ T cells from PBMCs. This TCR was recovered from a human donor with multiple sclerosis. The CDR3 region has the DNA TGCAGCGTTGGTCCAGGGGCGAATCAAGAGACCCAGTACTTC. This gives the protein CSVGPGANQETQYF.